This T cell receptor (beta chain) was recorded in a study of early T cells in non-severe SARS-CoV-2 infection (dated by TCRdb to the early 2020s). Looking at the study overall: TCR sequencing used bulk RNA from unsorted whole blood, so alpha and beta chains could not be paired.

The library was built by means of 5' RACE. The sequencing machine was a NextSeq 500. Unique molecular identifiers were attached to individual cDNA molecules in the TCR library protocol so that sequencing error and PCR bias could be corrected. Sequencing covered both TCR alpha and beta chains, and within each sample the abundances of alpha and beta sequences were tightly co-correlated. For the original study's pipeline: V gene, J gene and CDR3 annotation of TCR sequences was performed with Decombinator V4. Expanded TCRs were defined as changing significantly between any two time points under a Poisson model with p below 0.0001. Abundances of TCRs were expressed as counts per million after normalisation to the total number of TCRs sequenced in each sample. TRAV1-2 paired with TRAJ12, TRAJ20 or TRAJ33 defined MAIT TCRs, while TRAV10 paired with TRAJ18 defined iNKT TCRs. A search of VDJdb, accessed on 1 November 2021, was run for TCRs annotated to CMV, EBV and SARS-CoV-2, with TCRs annotated for multiple antigens excluded. TCRdb trimmed the raw reads at Q25, called clones with MiXCR and kept productive beta chains. Every entry covers one CDR3 protein and lists the most common genes and DNA from its rows. It is TCRdb's table, rather than the study itself, that gives the V and J calls and clone size. Counted in this sample were under 75,000 distinct CDR3 sequences; about 13% of them appeared once. Almost 8.5% of the sample comes from the top ten.

Results the study describes overall, beyond this receptor: VDJdb matching was skewed toward anti-spike CD8 responses, so virus-specific expansions were likely underestimated and private and CD4 specificities were missed.

The study was a case-control design nested within a healthcare worker cohort in London, UK, with weekly nasopharyngeal swab PCR tests and blood sampling. Healthcare workers were enrolled in the week of the UK lockdown, from 23 to 31 March 2020, and were followed every week for up to roughly 16 weeks. In the germline V gene, CDR1 corresponds to SGHTS and CDR2 to YDEGEE. V loses 4 bases at its end and J loses 6 bases; junction bases beyond the gene matches: 6. From its cysteine to its phenylalanine, the CDR3 spans 15 amino acids. Kept here is only the CDR3 DNA, which spans 45 bases and is read in frame from base 1. Worth noting for this clonotype: The antigen this receptor binds is unknown. No base quality information exists; no much larger clone differs at one position.

The rearranged chain carries TRBV5-8 and TRBJ2-2, with 10 bases in between that match TRBD1. The clonotype was recovered from an adult who was a healthcare worker with PCR-confirmed SARS-CoV-2 infection or an uninfected control (not recorded which). Input material: whole blood. The nucleotide sequence is TGTGCCAGCAGCCCGGGGACAGGGGCACCCGGGGAGCTGTTTTTT. Its coded protein is CASSPGTGAPGELFF.